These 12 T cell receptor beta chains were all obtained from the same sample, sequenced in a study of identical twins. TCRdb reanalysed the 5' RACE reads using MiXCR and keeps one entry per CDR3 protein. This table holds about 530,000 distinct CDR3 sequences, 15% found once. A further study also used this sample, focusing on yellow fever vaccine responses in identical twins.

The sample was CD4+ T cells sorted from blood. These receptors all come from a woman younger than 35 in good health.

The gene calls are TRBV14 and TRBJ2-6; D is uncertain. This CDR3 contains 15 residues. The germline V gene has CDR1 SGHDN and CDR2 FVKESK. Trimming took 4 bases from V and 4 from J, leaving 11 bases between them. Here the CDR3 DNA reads TGTGCCAGCAGCCCCCGTATGCAGGGGGCCAACGTCCTGACTTTC. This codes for CASSPRMQGANVLTF.

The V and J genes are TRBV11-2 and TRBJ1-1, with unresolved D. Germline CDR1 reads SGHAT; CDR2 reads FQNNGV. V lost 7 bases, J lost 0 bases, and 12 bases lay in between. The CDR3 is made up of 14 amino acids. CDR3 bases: TGTGCCAGCACCCCCCCCCTCATGAACACTGAAGCTTTCTTT. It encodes CASTPPLMNTEAFF.

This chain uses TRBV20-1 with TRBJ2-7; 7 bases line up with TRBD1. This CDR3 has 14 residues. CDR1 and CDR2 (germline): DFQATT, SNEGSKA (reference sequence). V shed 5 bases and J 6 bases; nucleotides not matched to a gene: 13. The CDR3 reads CSALYSTGFAEQYV. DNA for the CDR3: TGCAGTGCTCTATACTCGACAGGGTTCGCCGAGCAGTACGTC.

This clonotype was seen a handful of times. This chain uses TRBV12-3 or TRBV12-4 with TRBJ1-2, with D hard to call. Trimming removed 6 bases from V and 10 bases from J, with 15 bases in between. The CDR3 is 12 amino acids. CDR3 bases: TGTGCCAGCAGCCCCGACGGTGCTATCTACACCTTC. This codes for CASSPDGAIYTF.

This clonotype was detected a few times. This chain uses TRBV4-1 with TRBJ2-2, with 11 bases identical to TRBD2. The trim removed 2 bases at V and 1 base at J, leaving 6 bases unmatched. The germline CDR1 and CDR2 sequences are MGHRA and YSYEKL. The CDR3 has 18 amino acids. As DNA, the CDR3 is TGCGCCAGCAGCCAAAGTCGCGGGACTAGCGGGAACACCGGGGAGCTGTTTTTT. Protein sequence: CASSQSRGTSGNTGELFF.

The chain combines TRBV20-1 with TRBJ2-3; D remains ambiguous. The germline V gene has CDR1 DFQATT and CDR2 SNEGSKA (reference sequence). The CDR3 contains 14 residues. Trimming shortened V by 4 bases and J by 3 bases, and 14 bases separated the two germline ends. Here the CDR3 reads CSAIGGLGTDTQYF. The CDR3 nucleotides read TGCAGTGCTATCGGCGGTTTGGGGACAGATACGCAGTATTTT.

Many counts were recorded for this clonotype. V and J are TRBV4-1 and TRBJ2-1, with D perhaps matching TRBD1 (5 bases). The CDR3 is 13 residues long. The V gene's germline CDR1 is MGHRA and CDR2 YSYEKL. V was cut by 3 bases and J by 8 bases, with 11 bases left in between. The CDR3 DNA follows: TGCGCCAGCAGCCAGACTCCCAGGGATGAGCAGTTCTTC. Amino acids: CASSQTPRDEQFF.

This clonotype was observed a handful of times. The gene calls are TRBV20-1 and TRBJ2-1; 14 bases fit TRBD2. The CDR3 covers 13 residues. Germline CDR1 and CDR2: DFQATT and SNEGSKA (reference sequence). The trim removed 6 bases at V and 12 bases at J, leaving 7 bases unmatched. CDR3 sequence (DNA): TGCAGTGCACAACCCGGGACTAGCGGGGGGCAGTTCTTC. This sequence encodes CSAQPGTSGGQFF.

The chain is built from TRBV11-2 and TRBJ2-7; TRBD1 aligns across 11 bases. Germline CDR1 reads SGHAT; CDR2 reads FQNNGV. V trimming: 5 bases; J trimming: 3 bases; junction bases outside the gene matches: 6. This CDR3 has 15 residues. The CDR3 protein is CASSKGTGGRYEQYV. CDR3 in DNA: TGTGCCAGCAGCAAGGGGACAGGGGGACGCTACGAGCAGTACGTC.

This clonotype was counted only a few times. As DNA, the CDR3 is TGTGCCAGCAGTTCCGGGGGGCCCTTCACACACAATGAGCAGTTCTTC. Its translation: CASSSGGPFTHNEQFF. The chain recombines TRBV12-3 or TRBV12-4 with TRBJ2-1; TRBD2 might be the D (7 bases). V was pared by 4 bases and J by 5 bases, with 18 bases between. The CDR3 runs 16 residues.

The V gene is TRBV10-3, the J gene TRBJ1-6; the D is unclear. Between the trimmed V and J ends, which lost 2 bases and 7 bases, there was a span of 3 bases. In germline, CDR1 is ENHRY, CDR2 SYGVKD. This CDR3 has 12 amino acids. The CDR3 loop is CAISEGNSPLHF. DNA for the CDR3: TGTGCCATCAGTGAGGGGAATTCACCCCTCCACTTT.

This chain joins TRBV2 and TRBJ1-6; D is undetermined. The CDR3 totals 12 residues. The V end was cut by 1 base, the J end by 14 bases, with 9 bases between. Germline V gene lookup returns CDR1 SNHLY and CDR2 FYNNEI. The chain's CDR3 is CASSEDGSTLHF. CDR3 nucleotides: TGTGCCAGCAGTGAAGACGGGAGTACCCTCCACTTT.